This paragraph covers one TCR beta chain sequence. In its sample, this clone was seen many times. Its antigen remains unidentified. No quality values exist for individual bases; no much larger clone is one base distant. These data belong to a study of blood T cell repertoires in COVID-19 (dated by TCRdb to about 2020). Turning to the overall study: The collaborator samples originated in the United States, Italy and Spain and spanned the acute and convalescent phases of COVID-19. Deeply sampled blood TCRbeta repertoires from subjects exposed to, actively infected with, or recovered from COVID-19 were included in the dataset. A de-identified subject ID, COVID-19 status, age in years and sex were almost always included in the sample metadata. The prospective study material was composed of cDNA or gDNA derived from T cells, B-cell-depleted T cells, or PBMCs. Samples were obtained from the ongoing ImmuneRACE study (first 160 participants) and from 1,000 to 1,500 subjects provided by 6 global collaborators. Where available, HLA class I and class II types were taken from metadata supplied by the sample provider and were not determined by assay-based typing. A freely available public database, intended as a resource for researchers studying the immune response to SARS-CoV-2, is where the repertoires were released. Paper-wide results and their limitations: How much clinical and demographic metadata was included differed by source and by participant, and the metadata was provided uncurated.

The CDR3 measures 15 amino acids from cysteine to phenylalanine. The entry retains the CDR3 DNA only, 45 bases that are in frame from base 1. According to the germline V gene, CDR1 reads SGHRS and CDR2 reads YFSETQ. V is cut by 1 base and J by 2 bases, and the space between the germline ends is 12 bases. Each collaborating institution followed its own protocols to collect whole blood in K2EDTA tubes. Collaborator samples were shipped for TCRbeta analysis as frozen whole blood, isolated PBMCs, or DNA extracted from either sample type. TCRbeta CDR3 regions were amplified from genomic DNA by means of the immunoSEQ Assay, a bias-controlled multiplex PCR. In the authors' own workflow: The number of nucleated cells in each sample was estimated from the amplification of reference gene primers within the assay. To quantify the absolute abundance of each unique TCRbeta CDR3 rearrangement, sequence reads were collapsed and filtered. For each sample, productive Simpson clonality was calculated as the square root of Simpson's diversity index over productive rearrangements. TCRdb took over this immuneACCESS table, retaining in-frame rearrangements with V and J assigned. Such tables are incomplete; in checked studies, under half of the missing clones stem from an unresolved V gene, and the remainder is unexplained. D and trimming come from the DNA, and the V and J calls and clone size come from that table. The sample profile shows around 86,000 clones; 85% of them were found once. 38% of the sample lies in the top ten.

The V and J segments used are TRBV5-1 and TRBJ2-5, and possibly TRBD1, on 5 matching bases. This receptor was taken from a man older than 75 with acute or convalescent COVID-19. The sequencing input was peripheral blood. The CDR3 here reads CASSLIGQGQETQYF. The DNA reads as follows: TGCGCCAGCAGCTTGATAGGACAAGGGCAAGAGACCCAGTACTTC.